This is a list of T cell receptor beta chains from one sample in a study of shared clonotypes between healthy human individuals. The table came from immunoSEQ multiplex PCR; TCRdb's copy has only in-frame clones and leaves some out. The sample includes approximately 2,300,000 clones, just under 95% of them seen just once. The specimen was naive CD4+ T cells from PBMCs. Receptor source: a man between 18 and 29 years old in good health. Some clones in this sample may be carry-over from other donors' samples. The conserved cysteine and the conserved F or W are not part of the CDR3 here. The D gene is left open where the match is weak.

TRBD1 TRBJ2-3 12 TRBV29-1 SVEDRDRTDTQY
. TRBJ2-6 15 TRBV2 ASRLILSSSGANVLT
. TRBJ2-3 12 TRBV7-2 ASRRGGVTDTQY
TRBD2 TRBJ2-3 13 TRBV6-6 ASNSAGVITDTQY
. TRBJ1-3 12 TRBV29-1 SVVRTGPGNTIY
. TRBJ2-6 15 TRBV11-2 ASSYNPPGAGANVLT
. TRBJ1-5 14 TRBV19 ASTSREGVRDQPQH
TRBD2 TRBJ2-3 11 TRBV7-3 ASSPGTRDTQY
TRBD1 TRBJ2-7 12 TRBV11-2 ASSQGQGVYEQY
. TRBJ1-2 11 TRBV7-2 ASRLTTGRGYT
. TRBJ1-5 18 TRBV23-1 ASSQSDGLGWGTLNQPQH
. TRBJ1-1 9 TRBV11-2 ASSVAWEAF
TRBD1 TRBJ1-2 14 TRBV27 ASSFHKRTGVEGYT
TRBD1 TRBJ1-1 12 TRBV5-1 ASSRGTGNTEAF
. TRBJ1-2 11 TRBV7-3 ASSLTGRGGYT
. TRBJ2-7 15 TRBV5-1 ASSLGIGGDTSYEQY
. TRBJ1-5 12 TRBV10-2 ASALQNSNQPQH
. TRBJ2-7 15 TRBV14 ASSQEPRSFGLGEQY
. TRBJ2-4 14 TRBV28 ASSLFERLSQNIQY
TRBD2 TRBJ2-7 15 TRBV7-2 ASSSASGSGRAYEQY
. TRBJ2-4 12 TRBV7-2 ASSLLAAKNIQY
. TRBJ2-2 15 TRBV5-8 ASSLGSGSLNTGELF
TRBD1 TRBJ2-7 12 TRBV19 AIRTGGSSYEQY
. TRBJ1-1 12 TRBV10-3 AISELQGNTEAF
TRBD1 TRBJ1-1 11 TRBV6-5 ASSSDRETEAF
TRBD1 TRBJ1-3 13 TRBV11-2 ASSIRTGSGNTIY
. TRBJ1-2 12 TRBV4-2 ASSQDRMGYGYT
TRBD2 TRBJ2-7 14 TRBV7-9 ASSLVAGLNSYEQY
. TRBJ2-3 16 TRBV5-4 ASSLLVTEGNSTDTQY
TRBD1 TRBJ2-3 13 TRBV5-1 ASSLSGQGTDTQY
. TRBJ2-5 12 TRBV11-2 ASSLDLWKETQY
. TRBJ2-3 10 TRBV7-9 ASSLITDTQY
TRBD1 TRBJ1-3 12 TRBV5-1 ASSYGQVPNTIY
TRBD1 TRBJ1-2 13 TRBV18 ASSPGQGAGDGYT
. TRBJ1-4 15 TRBV5-1 ASSLEPPPGRIEKLF
. TRBJ2-2 11 TRBV6-5 ATFPRDTGELF
. TRBJ2-5 11 TRBV28 ASSSRTEETQY
. TRBJ2-3 15 TRBV9 ASSVRRGGGFTDTQY
. TRBJ1-2 12 TRBV6-5 ASSYEGGVRGYT
. TRBJ2-1 12 TRBV5-6 ASSLGFSYNEQF
. TRBJ2-2 11 TRBV7-2 ASSFSNTGELF
. TRBJ1-2 12 TRBV28 ASSLSASGGGYT
. TRBJ2-5 7 TRBV27 ASSLTQY
TRBD1 TRBJ1-5 14 TRBV5-4 ASSSKGQGADQPQH
TRBD2 TRBJ2-2 13 TRBV2 ASKRLAGEAGELF
. TRBJ2-6 15 TRBV4-1 ASSPTVSRLGANVLT